This T cell receptor beta chain was obtained from a study of Graves' ophthalmopathy and Graves' hyperthyroidism. General observations from the study: Most expanded clonotypes in thyroid above 0.001 frequency also showed up in blood.

In germline, CDR1 is SGHDT, CDR2 YYEEEE. The V end lost 4 bases, the J end lost 5 bases, and 12 bases lay between the germline ends. The CDR3 extends over 13 amino acids. The authors amplified TCR beta CDR3 regions from RNA transcripts. First-round RT-PCR with HTBI primers preceded a second-round multiplex PCR. TCRdb analysed the multiplex PCR reads with MiXCR anew, one entry per CDR3 protein. The table lists 650,000 to 800,000 distinct CDR3 sequences, roughly 39% of them singletons, with around 3.3% in the top ten. This clonotype was seen at least ten times. Its antigen is undetermined. In donors with ophthalmopathy, activity was moderate-to-severe, with CAS ≥3, NOSPECS ≥4 and duration under 3 months.

The TCR was taken from an adult man with Graves' ophthalmopathy. The source material was peripheral blood. The V gene is TRBV5-6, the J gene TRBJ1-2; TRBD1 is a possible D gene (5 bases). The CDR3 DNA is TGTGCCAGCAGCCTAAGGGGAGGTTATGGCTACACCTTC. Translating gives CASSLRGGYGYTF. The complete variable domain, with remaining parts taken from reference TRBV5-6 and TRBJ1-2, reads DAGVTQSPTHLIKTRGQQVTLRCSPKSGHDTVSWYQQALGQGPQFIFQYYEEEERQRGNFPDRFSGHQFPNYSSELNVNALLLGDSALYLCASSLRGGYGYTFGSGTRLTVV.